This T cell receptor beta chain originates from a study of PD-1 blockade in classical Hodgkin lymphoma. As for the study in general: Intravenous nivolumab at 3 mg/kg was given to patients every 2 weeks.

Overall study results and limits: Unlike CD8+ TCR diversity, which did not rise significantly by C4D1, CD4+ TCR diversity did.

Produced via immunoSEQ multiplex PCR; TCRdb's table is partial and in-frame only. The data contain 55,000 to 60,000 clones, approximately 90% of them seen just once; the ten biggest clones take up less than 11%. Following autologous stem cell transplantation, relapse occurred in every patient, and exposure to brentuximab vedotin varied. Germline V gene lookup returns CDR1 SGHAT and CDR2 FQNNGV. V was pared by 5 bases and J by 2 bases, with 15 bases between. The CDR3 contains 15 residues. As for this clone: What it binds is unknown.

The V and J genes are TRBV11-2 and TRBJ2-5, with a tentative D call TRBD1 (6 bases). This receptor was identified in a human donor with classical Hodgkin lymphoma. This specimen was peripheral blood mononuclear cells (PBMCs), taken before the second cycle of nivolumab. The CDR3 DNA is TGTGCCAGCAGCCATCCGACAAGGGGGCAAGAGACCCAGTACTTC. This codes for CASSHPTRGQETQYF.